This T cell receptor (beta chain) emerged from a study of radiotherapy plus CTLA-4 blockade in lung cancer. The data were produced by immunoSEQ multiplex PCR, yet TCRdb's version contains in-frame clones alone and is incomplete. The repertoire has 100,000 to 150,000 clones, 75% to 90% of them found once; the top ten carry 6.9%. The CDR3 is made up of 14 amino acids. V was cut by 2 bases and J by 2 bases, with 7 bases left in between. Germline CDR1 reads SGHTA; CDR2 reads FQGTGA. The sequencing here drew on peripheral blood, taken from a patient treated with radiotherapy plus ipilimumab. This clonotype was sampled from a human donor with non-small cell lung cancer that progressed on radiotherapy plus ipilimumab. The chain links TRBV7-3 to TRBJ2-4, with a tentative D call TRBD1 (6 bases). CDR3 loop: CASSLGQSKNIQYF. The CDR3 region has the DNA TGTGCCAGCAGCTTAGGACAGTCCAAAAACATTCAGTACTTC. The variable domain in full, completed from reference TRBV7-3 and TRBJ2-4, reads GAGVSQTPSNKVTEKGKYVELRCDPISGHTALYWYRQSLGQGPEFLIYFQGTGAADDSGLPNDRFFAVRPEGSVSTLKIQRTERGDSAVYLCASSLGQSKNIQYFGAGTRLSVL.